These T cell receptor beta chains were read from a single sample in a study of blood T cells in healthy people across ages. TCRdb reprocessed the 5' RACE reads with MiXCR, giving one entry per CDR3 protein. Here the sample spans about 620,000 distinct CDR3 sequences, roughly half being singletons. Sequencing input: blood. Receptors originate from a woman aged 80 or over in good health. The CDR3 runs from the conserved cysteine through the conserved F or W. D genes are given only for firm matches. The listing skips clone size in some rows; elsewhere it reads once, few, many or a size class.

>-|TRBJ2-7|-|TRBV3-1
TGTGCCAGCAGCCAAGCAGACAGGCCGAGGGACGAGCAGTACTTC
CASSQADRPRDEQYF
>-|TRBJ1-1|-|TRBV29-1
TGCAGCGTGCAGGCGGCGAACCCTGAAGCTTTCTTT
CSVQAANPEAFF
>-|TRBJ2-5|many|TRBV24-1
TGTGCCACCAGCAAGCACGACGGAGAGACCCAGTACTTC
CATSKHDGETQYF
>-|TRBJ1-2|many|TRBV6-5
TGTGCCAGCAGTTTCGATTCAGTCGCTAACTATGGCTACACCTTC
CASSFDSVANYGYTF
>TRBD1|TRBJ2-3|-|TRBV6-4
TGTGCCAGCAGCCCTCCGGGACAGGCCGGGAAAAAGCAGTATTTT
CASSPPGQAGKKQYF
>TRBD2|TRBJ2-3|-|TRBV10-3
TGTGCCATCAGCCCTAGCGGGGCCTCCGATACGCAGTATTTT
CAISPSGASDTQYF
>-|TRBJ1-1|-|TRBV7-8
TGTGCCAGCAGCCCCCGCCGTGGATCCAACACTGAAGCTTTCTTT
CASSPRRGSNTEAFF
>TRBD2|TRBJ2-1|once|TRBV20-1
TGCAGTGCTAGACGGACTAGGCATGAGCAGTTCTTC
CSARRTRHEQFF
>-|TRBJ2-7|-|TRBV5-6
TGTGCCAGCAGCTTGGCCGCGAGGAGGGATGGCTACGAGCAGTACTTC
CASSLAARRDGYEQYF
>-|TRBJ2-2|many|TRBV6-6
TGTGCCAGCAGTTACACCACAGGGTCCGGGGAGCTGTTTTTT
CASSYTTGSGELFF
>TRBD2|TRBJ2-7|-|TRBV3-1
TGTGCCAGCAGCCAAGAAATAGCGGGCTACGAGCAGTACTTC
CASSQEIAGYEQYF
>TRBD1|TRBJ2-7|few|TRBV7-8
TGTGCCAGCAGCTTGCACAGGGGACCCTCCTACGAGCAGTACTTC
CASSLHRGPSYEQYF
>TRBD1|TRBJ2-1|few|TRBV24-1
TGTGCCACCAGTGATTTAAATGACAGGGGGAGCCCCTACAATGAGCAGTTCTTC
CATSDLNDRGSPYNEQFF
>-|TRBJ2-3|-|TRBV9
TGTGCCAGCAGCCCTACGCAGGCGAGCACGGATACGCAGTATTTT
CASSPTQASTDTQYF
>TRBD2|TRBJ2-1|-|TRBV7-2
TGTGCCAGCAGCTTAGATAGCGGGGGGAGGGAGTTCTTC
CASSLDSGGREFF
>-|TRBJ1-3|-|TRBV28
TGTGCCAGCAGTTTCCCACCAAACGGAAACACCATATATTTT
CASSFPPNGNTIYF
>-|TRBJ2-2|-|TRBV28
TGTGCCAGCAGTTTCGCTGCTGGGGGCACCGGGGAGCTGTTTTTT
CASSFAAGGTGELFF
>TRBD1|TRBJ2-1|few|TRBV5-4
TGTGCCAGCAGCTTGGTAGGACAGGGATACAATGAGCAGTTCTTC
CASSLVGQGYNEQFF
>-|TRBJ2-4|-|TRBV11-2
TGTGCCAGCAGCCTATCAGTAGACAGAGCCAAAAACATTCAGTACTTC
CASSLSVDRAKNIQYF
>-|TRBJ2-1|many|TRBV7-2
TGTGCCAGCAACATAGGAGGGGGCCCCTTGGGGAATGAGCAGTTCTTC
CASNIGGGPLGNEQFF
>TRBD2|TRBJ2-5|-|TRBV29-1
TGCAGCGTATGCTTCATGACTAGCGGGGGCCAAGAGACCCAGTACTTC
CSVCFMTSGGQETQYF
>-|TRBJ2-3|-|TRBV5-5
TGTGCCAGCAGCCCTCCCGGGACACAATCTCGCACAGATACGCAGTATTTT
CASSPPGTQSRTDTQYF
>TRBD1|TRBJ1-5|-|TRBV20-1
TGCAGTGCTAGTCCCTCAGGGGGTCAGCCCCAGCATTTT
CSASPSGGQPQHF
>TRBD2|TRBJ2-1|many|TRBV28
TGTGCCAGCAGTCTCACGGGGGGGAGAGAGCAGTTCTTC
CASSLTGGREQFF
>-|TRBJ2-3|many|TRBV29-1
TGCAGCGTTCCGGGCCCACGCACAGATACGCAGTATTTT
CSVPGPRTDTQYF
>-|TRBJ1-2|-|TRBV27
TGTGCCAGCAGTTTACAGGGAAATGGTGCCCATAACTATGGCTACACCTTC
CASSLQGNGAHNYGYTF
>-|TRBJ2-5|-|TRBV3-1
TGTGCCAGCAGCCAAGGTCCGGGTGACCAGTACTTC
CASSQGPGDQYF
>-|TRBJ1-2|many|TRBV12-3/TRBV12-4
TGTGCCAGCAGTTCGGGGCTCTATGGCTACACCTTC
CASSSGLYGYTF
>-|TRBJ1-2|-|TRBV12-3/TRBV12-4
TGTGCCAGCAGTTTAAGTGGCGTCTATGGCTACACCTTC
CASSLSGVYGYTF
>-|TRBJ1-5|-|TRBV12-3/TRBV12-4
TGTGCCAGCAGTTTAGAGAGGGCCCAGCCCCAGCATTTT
CASSLERAQPQHF
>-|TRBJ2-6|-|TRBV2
TGTGCCAGCAGTGGAAGGTTCTCTGGGGCCAACGTCCTGACTTTC
CASSGRFSGANVLTF
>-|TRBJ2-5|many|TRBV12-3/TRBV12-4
TGTGCCAGCAGTTTATGGGCATCGGAGACCCAGTACTTC
CASSLWASETQYF
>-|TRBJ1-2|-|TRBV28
TGTGCCAGTAACTTAGGACCCTACCCTCATGGCTACACCTTC
CASNLGPYPHGYTF
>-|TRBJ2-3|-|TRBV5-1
TGCGCCAGCAGCTTGGGCAGGGCGGGGATCACAGATACGCAGTATTTT
CASSLGRAGITDTQYF
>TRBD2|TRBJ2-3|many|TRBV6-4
TGTGCCAGCAGTGACCGCGGGGGACTTCCGCAGTATTTT
CASSDRGGLPQYF
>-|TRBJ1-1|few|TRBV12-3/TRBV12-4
TGTGCCAGCAGCTTAGGAAAGGGTAACACTGAAGCTTTCTTT
CASSLGKGNTEAFF
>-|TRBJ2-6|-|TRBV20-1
TGCAGTGCTAGTCTCAGACGCTCTGGGGCCAACGTCCTGACTTTC
CSASLRRSGANVLTF
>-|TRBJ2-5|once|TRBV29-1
TGCAGCGTTGGGAGGGGGCAAGTCGGAGAGACCCAGTACTTC
CSVGRGQVGETQYF
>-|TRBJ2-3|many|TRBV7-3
TGTGCCAGCAGCCCCGACCCCTCGATTATCGATACGCAGTATTTT
CASSPDPSIIDTQYF
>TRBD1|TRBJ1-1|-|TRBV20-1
TGCAGTGCTAGCCGACAGGGCTTGAACACTGAAGCTTTCTTT
CSASRQGLNTEAFF
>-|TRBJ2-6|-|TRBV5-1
TGCGCCAGCGCCCTAACCCTCTCTGGGGCCAACGTCCTGACTTTC
CASALTLSGANVLTF
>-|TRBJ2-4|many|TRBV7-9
TGTGCCAGCAGCTTGGGACTCCTGAAAAACATTCAGTACTTC
CASSLGLLKNIQYF
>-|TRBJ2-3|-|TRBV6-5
TGTGCCAGCACCGGGACGGCCGATTCAGATACGCAGTATTTT
CASTGTADSDTQYF
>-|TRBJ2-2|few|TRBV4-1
TGCGCCAGCAGGAACTCACAGGGGAACACCGGGGAGCTGTTTTTT
CASRNSQGNTGELFF
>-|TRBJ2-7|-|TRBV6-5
TGTGCCAGCAGTTATAAGGTGTCCGGGTATGACGAGCAGTACTTC
CASSYKVSGYDEQYF
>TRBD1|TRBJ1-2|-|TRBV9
TGTGCCAGCAGGGCGGACAGGGGGACCTATGGCTACACCTTC
CASRADRGTYGYTF
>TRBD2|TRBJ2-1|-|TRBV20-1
TGCAGTGCTAGGACCGGGACTAGCGTCTACAATGAGCAGTTCTTC
CSARTGTSVYNEQFF
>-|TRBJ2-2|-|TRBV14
TGTGCCAGCAGCCAAGACTTTGGCGGGTACCGGACCGGGGAGCTGTTTTTT
CASSQDFGGYRTGELFF
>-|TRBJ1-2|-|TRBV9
TGTGCCAGCAGCGCTATGGAGGGTAACTATGGCTACACCTTC
CASSAMEGNYGYTF
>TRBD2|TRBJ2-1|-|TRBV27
TGTGCCAGCAGTTTCCCGACTAGCGGGGGAAGTAATGAGCAGTTCTTC
CASSFPTSGGSNEQFF
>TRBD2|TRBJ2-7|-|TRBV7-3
TGCGCCAGCAGCGGGGGTTGGAGCTCCTACGAGCAGTACTTC
CASSGGWSSYEQYF
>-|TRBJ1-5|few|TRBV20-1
TGCAGTGCTAGAGCCCCCCCCGGCGGGGATAGACATCAGCCCCAGCATTTT
CSARAPPGGDRHQPQHF
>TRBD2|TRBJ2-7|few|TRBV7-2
TGTGCCAGCAGCTTAGGACTAGCGGTGACCTACGAGCAGTACTTC
CASSLGLAVTYEQYF
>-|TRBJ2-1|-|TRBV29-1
TGCAGCGCCCGGACTGGTCCAACTGAGCAGTTCTTC
CSARTGPTEQFF
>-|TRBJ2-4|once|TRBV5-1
TGCGCCAGCAGCTCCTCCTGTTACGAGCCGTACTTC
CASSSSCYEPYF
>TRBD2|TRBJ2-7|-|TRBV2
TGTGCCAGCAGACCCGACCTAACGGGGGGGTACGAGCAGTACTTC
CASRPDLTGGYEQYF
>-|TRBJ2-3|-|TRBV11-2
TGTGCCAGCAGCTTAGATCAGTTTGAAGATACGCAGTATTTT
CASSLDQFEDTQYF
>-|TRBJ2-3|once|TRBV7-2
TGTGCCAGCAGCTTTGCTAGCTCGGGTACAGATACGCAGTATTTT
CASSFASSGTDTQYF
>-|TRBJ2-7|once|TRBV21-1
TGTGCCAGCAGACAACAGATCATCCACTACGAGCAGTACTTC
CASRQQIIHYEQYF
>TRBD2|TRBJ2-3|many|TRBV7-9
TGTGCCAGCAGCTTAGGGGTCCTAGCGGGAGGCACAGATACGCAGTATTTT
CASSLGVLAGGTDTQYF